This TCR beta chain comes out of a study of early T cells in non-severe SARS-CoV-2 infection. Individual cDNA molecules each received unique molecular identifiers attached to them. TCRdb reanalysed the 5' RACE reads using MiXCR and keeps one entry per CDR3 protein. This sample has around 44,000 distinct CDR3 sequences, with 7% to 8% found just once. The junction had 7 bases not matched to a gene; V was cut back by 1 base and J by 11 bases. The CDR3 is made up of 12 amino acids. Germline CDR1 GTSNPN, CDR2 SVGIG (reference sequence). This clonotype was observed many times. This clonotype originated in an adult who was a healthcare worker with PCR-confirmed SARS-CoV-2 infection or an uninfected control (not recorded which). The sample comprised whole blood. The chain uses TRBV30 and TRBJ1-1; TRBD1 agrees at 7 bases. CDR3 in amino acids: CAWSGQGQKAFF. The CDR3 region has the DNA TGTGCCTGGAGTGGACAGGGCCAGAAGGCTTTCTTT.